A selection of T cell receptor beta chains follows, all from one sample in a study of blood T cells in healthy people across ages. TCRdb re-called the 5' RACE reads with MiXCR, one entry per CDR3 protein. The sample has 1,800,000 or so distinct CDR3 sequences; approximately 40% are singletons. Source material: blood. The receptor set was obtained from a human donor in good health. Each CDR3 is given with its conserved first and last residue. The order of the fields is V gene, D gene, J gene, clone size, CDR3 DNA, CDR3 protein. D genes are given only for firm matches. Not all rows give a size; the values are once, few, many and, for expanded clones, a class.

v_gene: TRBV20-1
d_gene: .
j_gene: TRBJ2-2
abundance: .
CDR3nt: TGCAGTGCTAGAGGGACAAACGGGGGCGGGGAGCTGTTTTTT
CDR3aa: CSARGTNGGGELFF

v_gene: TRBV5-6
d_gene: .
j_gene: TRBJ1-2
abundance: .
CDR3nt: TGTGCCAGCAGCTTGGTTGAGCGGGATGGCTACACCTTC
CDR3aa: CASSLVERDGYTF

v_gene: TRBV7-2
d_gene: .
j_gene: TRBJ1-2
abundance: .
CDR3nt: TGTGCCAGCAGCTTAGTGAGGACATTGAGGGAGGTTTTTAATGGCTACACCTTC
CDR3aa: CASSLVRTLREVFNGYTF

v_gene: TRBV5-1
d_gene: .
j_gene: TRBJ1-1
abundance: .
CDR3nt: TGCGCCAACAGCTCCGGCCAGGGCGCGGGCGCGAACACTGAAGCTTTCTTT
CDR3aa: CANSSGQGAGANTEAFF

v_gene: TRBV6-6
d_gene: .
j_gene: TRBJ2-5
abundance: few
CDR3nt: TGTGCCAGCAGTTACGAGGGAACAGGGTTAGAGACCCAGTACTTC
CDR3aa: CASSYEGTGLETQYF

v_gene: TRBV9
d_gene: TRBD1
j_gene: TRBJ2-5
abundance: .
CDR3nt: TGTGCCAGCAGCCGGGACAGCCGAACACAAGAGACCCAGTACTTC
CDR3aa: CASSRDSRTQETQYF

v_gene: TRBV5-1
d_gene: TRBD2
j_gene: TRBJ2-7
abundance: few
CDR3nt: TGCGCCAGCAGCCCAATCCGGGGGGGCTCCTACGAGCAGTACTTC
CDR3aa: CASSPIRGGSYEQYF

v_gene: TRBV20-1
d_gene: .
j_gene: TRBJ1-6
abundance: .
CDR3nt: TGCAGTGCTAGAGGGGGCTATAATTCACCCCTCCACTTT
CDR3aa: CSARGGYNSPLHF

v_gene: TRBV11-2
d_gene: TRBD1
j_gene: TRBJ2-5
abundance: .
CDR3nt: TGTGCCAGCAGCTTAGATCGGGGGGGACAGGGGGCATCGGAGACCCAGTACTTC
CDR3aa: CASSLDRGGQGASETQYF

v_gene: TRBV7-9
d_gene: .
j_gene: TRBJ1-2
abundance: .
CDR3nt: TGTGCCAGCAGCCCAGGACAGATTGTGTATGGCTACACCTTC
CDR3aa: CASSPGQIVYGYTF

v_gene: TRBV6-5
d_gene: .
j_gene: TRBJ1-1
abundance: few
CDR3nt: TGTGCCAGCAGTAGAAGGGCGGGGACTGAAGCTTTCTTT
CDR3aa: CASSRRAGTEAFF

v_gene: TRBV13
d_gene: .
j_gene: TRBJ2-1
abundance: few
CDR3nt: TGTGCCAGCAGCTTCAACAGGTTGTTCAATGAGCAGTTCTTC
CDR3aa: CASSFNRLFNEQFF